The 10 T cell receptor beta chains listed next were all sequenced from one sample in a study of T cell repertoires in aging, cancer and after chemotherapy. Multiplex touch-down PCR with TRB-A/B primers amplified rearranged V-D-J TRB sequences. TCRdb passed the multiplex PCR reads through MiXCR, listing each CDR3 protein once. The sample has 10,000 to 15,000 distinct CDR3 sequences, 35% seen once. Peripheral blood genomic DNA, not sorted cells or RNA, was the template. Material for sequencing was blood. Receptors originate from a human donor in good health. The donor label of this sample is uncertain.

The chain couples TRBV6-1 to TRBJ1-1; D possibly corresponds to TRBD1 (6 bases). CDR1 and CDR2 from the germline V gene are MNHNS and SASEGT. CDR3 length equals 14 residues. Trimming left V 10 bases short and J 5 bases short, with 20 bases between. The CDR3 nucleotides read TGTGCCATCGGTGAGGCAGGGACAAGAACTGAAGCTTTCTTT. Residues: CAIGEAGTRTEAFF.

V and J are TRBV15 and TRBJ2-1; D gene uncertain. V lost 0 bases and J lost 2, with 8 bases in between. The CDR3 has 15 residues. Looked up from germline, CDR1 is LNHNV and CDR2 is YYDKDF (reference sequence). The CDR3, as DNA: TGTGCCACCAGCAGAGATCCAGGAACCTACAATGAGCAGTTCTTC. It codes for CATSRDPGTYNEQFF.

This clonotype was picked up a small number of times. The chain combines TRBV6-5 with TRBJ2-6; D unclear. V gave up 2 bases and J gave up 0 bases, with 8 bases separating them. In germline, CDR1 is MNHEY, CDR2 SVGAGI. The CDR3 is 16 residues long. CDR3 sequence: CASSYATTSGANVLTF. DNA for the CDR3: TGTGCCAGCAGTTACGCGACCACCTCTGGGGCCAACGTCCTGACTTTC.

By share, this clonotype counts as medium-sized. The rearrangement links TRBV29-1 to TRBJ2-5; 8 bases fit TRBD1. Unmatched junction bases numbered 12, after V lost 5 bases and J lost 4 bases. CDR1 SQVTM and CDR2 ANQGSEA come from the germline V gene. The CDR3 totals 15 residues. The chain's CDR3 is CSVIRTGLGGETQYF. The CDR3, as DNA: TGCAGCGTTATACGGACAGGGCTGGGGGGAGAGACCCAGTACTTC.

The V call is TRBV5-1, the J call TRBJ2-5; D remains unclear. There are 14 residues in the CDR3. Trimming pared 3 bases from V and 0 bases from J, leaving 9 bases between. CDR1 and CDR2 (germline): SGHRS, YFSETQ. CDR3: CASSSNSNQETQYF. For the CDR3, the DNA is TGCGCCAGCAGCTCCAACTCTAACCAAGAGACCCAGTACTTC.

The chain joins TRBV29-1 to TRBJ2-6; possible D gene TRBD1, 6 bases. Germline loops: CDR1 SQVTM, CDR2 ANQGSEA. The V and J ends lost 4 bases and 4 bases respectively, with 8 bases between them. This CDR3 comprises 13 residues. CDR3 sequence: CSVGGTGANVLTF. CDR3 nucleotide sequence: TGCAGCGTTGGAGGGACAGGGGCCAACGTCCTGACTTTC. The variable domain in full, completed from reference TRBV29-1 and TRBJ2-6, reads SAVISQKPSRDICQRGTSLTIQCQVDSQVTMMFWYRQQPGQSLTLIATANQGSEATYESGFVIDKFPISRPNLTFSTLTVSNMSPEDSSIYLCSVGGTGANVLTFGAGSRLTVL.

The chain joins TRBV6-1 to TRBJ1-5; TRBD1 might be the D (6 bases). The CDR3 runs 13 residues. Looked up from germline, CDR1 is MNHNS and CDR2 is SASEGT. Trimming cost V 10 bases and J 4 bases, with 14 bases left between them. CDR3 protein: CATTGRGNQPQHF. The DNA for the CDR3 is TGTGCCACCACAGGGAGGGGAAATCAGCCCCAGCATTTT.

The chain couples TRBV27 to TRBJ2-1; TRBD2 agrees at 11 bases. Germline V lookup: CDR1 MNHEY, CDR2 SMNVEV (reference sequence). The CDR3 consists of 15 residues. V was clipped by 5 bases and J by 4 bases; unmatched bases: 4. The CDR3 DNA sequence: TGTGCCAGCAGTACCGGGACTAGCGGATACAATGAGCAGTTCTTC. Its translation is CASSTGTSGYNEQFF.

As regards this clonotype: A much bigger clone sits one base away, suggesting this may be a read error. This chain links TRBV11-1 with TRBJ2-7; D is unresolved. Per the germline V gene, CDR1 is SGHAT and CDR2 is FQDESV (reference sequence). The CDR3 is 11 residues long. The CDR3 is CASSRAYKQYF. The CDR3 DNA is TGTGCCAGCAGCCGGGCCTACAAGCAGTACTTC.

In its sample, this clonotype was seen a few times. This chain's CDR3 is CASSGLAGGNEQFF. The CDR3 DNA sequence: TGTGCCAGCAGTGGACTAGCGGGGGGGAATGAGCAGTTCTTC. V and J are TRBV6-4 and TRBJ2-1; TRBD2 matches at 14 bases. Trimming removed 4 bases from V and 7 bases from J; junction bases left unmatched: 0. The CDR3 runs to 14 residues. Germline CDR1 reads MRHNA; CDR2 reads SNTAGT.